This TCR beta chain came from a study of blood T cell repertoires in COVID-19. Study context: Sources were T cells, B-cell-depleted T cells, or PBMCs; the material itself was cDNA or gDNA.

Trimming cost V 0 bases and J 8 bases, with 12 bases left between them. CDR3 length: 14 residues. Germline loops: CDR1 SGHRS, CDR2 YFSETQ. Per the study methods: Reference gene primers were amplified, and this amplification served to estimate nucleated cell counts. Assay used: immunoSEQ multiplex PCR; TCRdb lists only in-frame clones, some missing. V and J calls plus clone size are reproduced from that table; the DNA served to infer D and trimming. The table has about 74,000 clones, roughly 84% seen once. Sequences were obtained from peripheral blood. This sequence was found in a woman of 80 years or more with active or convalescent COVID-19. The rearrangement uses TRBV5-1 and TRBJ2-1, with D perhaps TRBD1 (6 bases). The CDR3 loop is CASSLAPRGDEQFF. The DNA of the CDR3 is TGCGCCAGCAGCTTGGCCCCCAGGGGCGATGAGCAGTTCTTC.